Here is one T cell receptor (beta chain) with its context. The germline V gene has CDR1 GTSNPN and CDR2 SVGIG (reference sequence). V was cut by 4 bases and J by 3 bases, with 14 bases left in between. This CDR3 comprises 14 residues. This sample was taken from a study of blood T cells in healthy people across ages. The use of a sample-barcoded 5' primer and a J-beta primer mix characterized a second PCR of about 6 to 11 cycles. TCRdb reanalysed the 5' RACE reads using MiXCR and keeps one entry per CDR3 protein. The sample shows about 540,000 distinct CDR3 sequences, 20% to 30% of them seen only once. A further study also used this sample, focusing on T cells of mothers and their children. That source adds: Some 2.7 million TCR beta reads per child versus over 8 million per mother.

This chain uses TRBV30 with TRBJ2-3; D not resolved. This receptor was obtained from a boy aged 5 to 17 in good health. The sequenced sample consisted of blood. The CDR3 DNA follows: TGTGCCTGGACTCATAATTATAGGACAGATACGCAGTATTTT. It is translated as CAWTHNYRTDTQYF.